The 23 T cell receptor beta chains below come from one sample, sequenced in a study of shared clonotypes between healthy human individuals. Cells designated naive CD8 were CD45RO-negative and were positively selected for CCR7, with terminally differentiated effector memory CD45RA+ cells excluded. The table came from immunoSEQ multiplex PCR; TCRdb's copy has only in-frame clones and leaves some out. The sample includes about 580,000 clones, more than 95% seen only once; the top ten take 0.3% to 0.35%. Material for sequencing was naive CD8+ T cells sorted from blood. All receptors come from a man aged 25-45 years in good health.

The gene calls are TRBV7-6 and TRBJ2-2; D assignment may be TRBD1 or TRBD2 (5 bases each). V was cut by 4 bases and J by 4 bases, with 10 bases left in between. The germline V gene encodes CDR1 SGHVS and CDR2 FNYEAQ. This CDR3 comprises 14 residues. The CDR3 sequence: CASSWGGTTGELFF. The CDR3 nucleotides are TGTGCCAGCAGCTGGGGTGGGACCACCGGGGAGCTGTTTTTT.

V and J are TRBV29-1 and TRBJ2-2; D uncertain. The CDR3 is made up of 14 amino acids. The V gene lost 7 bases and the J gene lost 4 bases, with 16 bases spanning the gap. Looked up from germline, CDR1 is SQVTM and CDR2 is ANQGSEA. This CDR3 reads CSALDRTGTGELFF. DNA of the CDR3: TGCAGCGCCCTAGACCGGACGGGCACCGGGGAGCTGTTTTTT.

About this clone itself: At the DNA level, this CDR3 is encoded by other sequences in the same sample as well. The gene calls are TRBV6-5 and TRBJ2-7; 7 nucleotides match TRBD2. Germline V gene data show CDR1 as MNHEY and CDR2 as SVGAGI. Trimming took 6 bases from V and 2 from J; bases not matched to a gene: 4. The CDR3 totals 13 residues. The CDR3 nucleotides are TGTGCCAGCAGCCCCAGCGGGACCTACGAGCAGTACTTC. Translation gives CASSPSGTYEQYF.

The V and J genes are TRBV5-4 and TRBJ2-2; 10 bases are a match to TRBD1. The germline gives CDR1 SGHNT, CDR2 YYREEE (reference sequence). CDR3 length: 15 amino acids. J was trimmed by 4 bases and V by 2 bases; bases with no gene match: 2. The DNA of the CDR3 is TGTGCCAGCAGCTTATGGGACAGGGGCACCGGGGAGCTGTTTTTT. Its protein is CASSLWDRGTGELFF.

The V gene is TRBV7-6, the J gene TRBJ2-6; 10 bases fit TRBD2. With 2 bases clipped from V and 1 base from J, the junction kept 5 bases outside the gene matches. Germline V gives CDR1 SGHVS, CDR2 FNYEAQ. The CDR3 totals 18 residues. Here the CDR3 DNA reads TGTGCCAGCAGCTTATATCCTAGCGGGAGTTCTGGGGCCAACGTCCTGACTTTC. Protein sequence: CASSLYPSGSSGANVLTF.

The chain has TRBV29-1 and TRBJ1-2; no firm D call. In germline, CDR1 is SQVTM, CDR2 ANQGSEA. The V end was cut by 7 bases, the J end by 5 bases, with 11 bases between. The CDR3 loop spans 11 amino acids. Here the CDR3 DNA reads TGCAGCGCGCTAGGAGAGTATGGCTACACCTTC. Protein sequence: CSALGEYGYTF.

Details on this clone: Distinct nucleotide sequences in the sample also encode this CDR3. This chain links TRBV27 with TRBJ1-5; no firm D call. The CDR3 is 14 amino acids. Trimming left V 0 bases short and J 4 bases short, with 7 bases between. Per germline, CDR1 MNHEY and CDR2 SMNVEV (reference sequence). The CDR3 spells CASSLSRVNQPQHF. CDR3 in DNA: TGTGCCAGCAGTTTATCTAGGGTAAATCAGCCCCAGCATTTT.

The chain combines TRBV7-9 with TRBJ1-1; TRBD1 aligns across 11 bases. The CDR3 covers 15 residues. V lost 4 bases and J lost 3; bases outside the gene matches: 4. In germline, CDR1 is SEHNR, CDR2 FQNEAQ (reference sequence). The CDR3 region is CASSYPGQGDTEAFF. In DNA form, the CDR3 reads TGTGCCAGCAGCTACCCGGGACAGGGGGACACTGAAGCTTTCTTT.

V and J are TRBV19 and TRBJ2-2; no clear D. This CDR3 contains 16 residues. Trimming left V 1 base short and J 1 base short, with 10 bases between. Germline CDR1 and CDR2: LNHDA and SQIVND (reference sequence). This CDR3 reads CASSIAVGRNTGELFF. The CDR3 bases are TGTGCCAGTAGTATAGCGGTCGGCAGGAACACCGGGGAGCTGTTTTTT. The full variable domain, its missing parts supplied by reference TRBV19 and TRBJ2-2, is DGGITQSPKYLFRKEGQNVTLSCEQNLNHDAMYWYRQDPGQGLRLIYYSQIVNDFQKGDIAEGYSVSREKKESFPLTVTSAQKNPTAFYLCASSIAVGRNTGELFFGEGSRLTVL.

The chain combines TRBV7-9 with TRBJ2-3; the D is unclear. The CDR3 has 14 amino acids. Germline loops: CDR1 SEHNR, CDR2 FQNEAQ (reference sequence). V was trimmed by 5 bases and J by 3 bases, leaving 12 bases between them. This chain's CDR3 is CASSPPTRTDTQYF. CDR3 bases: TGTGCCAGCAGCCCACCGACCCGAACAGATACGCAGTATTTT.

The gene calls are TRBV11-2 and TRBJ2-7; TRBD1 aligns across 8 bases. V lost 1 base, J lost 2 bases, and 7 bases stayed unmatched. From germline, CDR1 is SGHAT and CDR2 FQNNGV. The CDR3 consists of 16 residues. In DNA form, the CDR3 reads TGTGCCAGCAGCTTAGGCTCCGGGACAGGAACCTACGAGCAGTACTTC. It is translated as CASSLGSGTGTYEQYF.

The chain is built from TRBV19 and TRBJ2-4, with 9 bases matching TRBD2. This CDR3 is 19 amino acids long. The germline V gene has CDR1 LNHDA and CDR2 SQIVND (reference sequence). Trimming cost V 4 bases and J 1 base; bases outside gene matches: 14. The CDR3 DNA reads as TGTGCCAGTAGTACCCGACTAGCGGAAATAACGAGGGCCAAAAACATTCAGTACTTC. Residues: CASSTRLAEITRAKNIQYF.

This clone was observed a single time. A read error may produce the germline difference seen at one junction end. The chain links TRBV7-9 to TRBJ2-1; 10 nucleotides agree with TRBD2. Germline CDR1 is SEHNR and CDR2 is FQNEAQ (reference sequence). The CDR3 has 17 residues. The CDR3 nucleotides are TGTGCCAGCAGCATAGCGGGGGGCCCCTACTCCTACAATGAGCAGTTCTTC. Translation: CASSIAGGPYSYNEQFF.

V gene TRBV7-9 combines with J gene TRBJ2-5; no firm D call. V was cut by 4 bases and J by 5 bases, with 8 bases left in between. The CDR3 sequence is 12 residues long. CDR1 and CDR2 (germline): SEHNR, FQNEAQ (reference sequence). The CDR3 DNA reads TGTGCCAGCAGCTCCGTAGGGGAGACCCAGTACTTC. It encodes CASSSVGETQYF.

This chain uses TRBV7-9 with TRBJ1-1, with 9 bases that match TRBD1. The trim removed 5 bases at V and 4 bases at J, leaving 5 bases unmatched. CDR3 size: 14 residues. The V gene's germline CDR1 is SEHNR and CDR2 FQNEAQ (reference sequence). The CDR3, as DNA: TGTGCCAGCAGCCCGGGACAGGGTGGCACTGAAGCTTTCTTT. Amino acid sequence: CASSPGQGGTEAFF.

This clone was seen only once. The chain has TRBV7-9 and TRBJ2-3; D remains ambiguous. The ends were cut back, 1 base at V and 1 base at J, with 9 bases in the middle. This CDR3 contains 15 residues. Germline lookup yields CDR1 SEHNR and CDR2 FQNEAQ (reference sequence). In nucleotides, the CDR3 is TGTGCCAGCAGCTTAGTCAACGTGGGCACAGATACGCAGTATTTT. Amino acids: CASSLVNVGTDTQYF.

This clone occurred once. The J gene is TRBJ2-5, the V gene TRBV27, with D possibly being TRBD2 (5 bases). The germline V gene has CDR1 MNHEY and CDR2 SMNVEV (reference sequence). The CDR3 covers 14 residues. The V end was cut by 2 bases, the J end by 5 bases, with 12 bases between. CDR3 nucleotide sequence: TGTGCCAGCAGTTTACGCGGGTTTCGGGAGACCCAGTACTTC. Amino acids: CASSLRGFRETQYF.

V gene TRBV4-3 combines with J gene TRBJ1-2, with D maybe TRBD1 (6 bases). This CDR3 has 14 amino acids. V was shortened by 0 bases and J by 6 bases, with 11 bases between the two germline ends. Germline CDR1 and CDR2: LGHNA and YSLEER. CDR3: CASSQDRGADGYTF. Here the CDR3 DNA reads TGCGCCAGCAGCCAAGATAGGGGGGCAGATGGCTACACCTTC.

This clone appeared once. The rearrangement links TRBV6-5 to TRBJ2-1; a weak D match, TRBD2 (5 bases). The ends were cut back, 0 bases at V and 0 bases at J, with 9 bases in the middle. CDR3 length: 16 amino acids. Germline V CDR1 and CDR2: MNHEY, SVGAGI. The CDR3 region has the DNA TGTGCCAGCAGTTACTCGGTGGGGAGCTCCTACAATGAGCAGTTCTTC. Translated, it gives CASSYSVGSSYNEQFF.

This chain links TRBV13 with TRBJ2-7; 8 bases are shared with TRBD2. After removal of 4 bases from V and 3 bases from J, the junction contained 5 bases not matched to a gene. Looked up from germline, CDR1 is PRHDT and CDR2 is FYEKMQ (reference sequence). This CDR3 comprises 14 residues. The CDR3 nucleotides are TGTGCCAGCAGCTATCGGACTAGCATCTACGAGCAGTACTTC. Amino acid sequence: CASSYRTSIYEQYF. The full variable domain, with the rest looked up from reference TRBV13 and TRBJ2-7, is AAGVIQSPRHLIKEKRETATLKCYPIPRHDTVYWYQQGPGQDPQFLISFYEKMQSDKGSIPDRFSAQQFSDYHSELNMSSLELGDSALYFCASSYRTSIYEQYFGPGTRLTVT.

The chain employs TRBV7-6 and TRBJ2-2; possibly TRBD2 for D (6 bases). This CDR3 has 16 amino acids. V was shortened by 1 base and J by 7 bases, with 16 bases between the two germline ends. In germline, CDR1 is SGHVS, CDR2 FNYEAQ. The CDR3, as DNA: TGTGCCAGCAGCTTAGTGTCCCGGGAGAAGGGCGGGGAGCTGTTTTTT. Translation gives CASSLVSREKGGELFF. The full variable domain, completed using reference TRBV7-6 and TRBJ2-2, is GAGVSQSPRYKVTKRGQDVALRCDPISGHVSLYWYRQALGQGPEFLTYFNYEAQQDKSGLPNDRFSAERPEGSISTLTIQRTEQRDSAMYRCASSLVSREKGGELFFGEGSRLTVL.

A word on this clone: The same CDR3 arises from other DNA sequences in this sample as well. The rearrangement joins TRBV27 to TRBJ2-7, with D unclear. V was clipped by 5 bases and J by 2 bases, with 10 bases between them. This CDR3 is built from 13 residues. The V gene's germline CDR1 is MNHEY and CDR2 SMNVEV (reference sequence). The CDR3: CASSPGGTYEQYF. In nucleotides, the CDR3 is TGTGCCAGCAGTCCTGGCGGTACCTACGAGCAGTACTTC.

The chain employs TRBV27 and TRBJ2-3, with a possible D match to TRBD2 (5 bases). The CDR3 runs 16 residues. V dropped 7 bases and J dropped 4 bases, with 21 bases sitting between them. Germline CDR1 and CDR2: MNHEY and SMNVEV (reference sequence). The CDR3 reads CASNPILRGDADTQYF. The CDR3, as DNA: TGTGCCAGCAACCCTATTCTTCGGGGTGACGCAGATACGCAGTATTTT.